The present TCR beta chain was sequenced within a study of blood T cell repertoires in COVID-19. The data were produced by immunoSEQ multiplex PCR, yet TCRdb's version contains in-frame clones alone and is incomplete. The sample has about 270,000 clones; 88% are singletons. This study enrolled people aged about 18 to 100 from around 25 US geographic areas. Each participant's cohort was designated according to participant-reported clinical history. Unmatched junction bases numbered 10, after V lost 7 bases and J lost 3 bases. The CDR3 sequence is 16 residues long. Germline CDR1 and CDR2: LGHDT and YNNKEL (reference sequence).

The source is a woman aged 50 to 60 who had recovered from COVID-19. The sample consisted of PBMCs or T cells enriched from blood (not recorded which). The rearrangement uses TRBV3-1 (or the pseudogene TRBV3-2) and TRBJ2-4, with 9 nucleotides matching TRBD2. The CDR3 region is CASTSSREGNKNIQYF. CDR3 nucleotides: TGTGCCAGCACCTCTTCGCGGGAGGGCAACAAAAACATTCAGTACTTC.